One sample yielded the 4 T cell receptor beta chains listed below, sequenced in a study of T cell responses to AZD1222 COVID-19 vaccine. The repertoire was sequenced with immunoSEQ multiplex PCR; TCRdb's copy has only in-frame clones and lacks some. Altogether under 95,000 clones are present, roughly 90% being singletons, with the ten largest covering roughly 9.1%. Specimen: peripheral blood, collected on day 0 of AZD1222 vaccination. These receptors all stem from an adult in good health.

CDR3 in DNA: TGTGCCAGCAGCCAAGATGTAGGGGTCTACAATGAGCAGTTCTTC. Its translation: CASSQDVGVYNEQFF. The J gene is TRBJ2-1, the V gene TRBV3-1 (or the pseudogene TRBV3-2); D is perhaps TRBD1 (5 bases). V dropped 0 bases and J dropped 3 bases, with 9 bases sitting between them. This CDR3 region has 15 residues. CDR1 and CDR2 (germline): LGHDT, YNNKEL (reference sequence).

J is TRBJ1-6 and V is TRBV5-5; 8 bases map to TRBD1. The germline CDR1 and CDR2 sequences are SGHKS and YYEKEE (reference sequence). J was trimmed by 7 bases and V by 4 bases; bases with no gene match: 7. CDR3 size: 15 residues. The CDR3 DNA sequence: TGTGCCAGCAGCCTGGGGACAGGACCAAATTCACCCCTCCACTTT. Protein sequence: CASSLGTGPNSPLHF. The full variable domain, rest sourced from reference TRBV5-5 and TRBJ1-6, is DAGVTQSPTHLIKTRGQQVTLRCSPISGHKSVSWYQQVLGQGPQFIFQYYEKEERGRGNFPDRFSARQFPNYSSELNVNALLLGDSALYLCASSLGTGPNSPLHFGNGTRLTVT.

V usage is TRBV6-6 and J usage is TRBJ1-2; the D gene is possibly TRBD1 (6 bases). The CDR3 covers 11 residues. V gave up 7 bases and J gave up 6 bases, with 9 bases separating them. Germline CDR1 MNHNY, CDR2 SVGAGI (reference sequence). In DNA form, the CDR3 reads TGTGCCAGCACCCGGACAGATGGCTACACCTTC. Its translation: CASTRTDGYTF.

The genes are TRBV19 and TRBJ2-7; the D gene is possibly TRBD1 (5 bases). The CDR3 is made up of 14 amino acids. Trimming stripped 3 bases from V and 3 bases from J, with 12 bases between. Germline values: CDR1 LNHDA, CDR2 SQIVND (reference sequence). The CDR3 DNA reads TGTGCCAGTAGTATGGGAAGCCAGGGCTACGAGCAGTACTTC. Its translation: CASSMGSQGYEQYF.